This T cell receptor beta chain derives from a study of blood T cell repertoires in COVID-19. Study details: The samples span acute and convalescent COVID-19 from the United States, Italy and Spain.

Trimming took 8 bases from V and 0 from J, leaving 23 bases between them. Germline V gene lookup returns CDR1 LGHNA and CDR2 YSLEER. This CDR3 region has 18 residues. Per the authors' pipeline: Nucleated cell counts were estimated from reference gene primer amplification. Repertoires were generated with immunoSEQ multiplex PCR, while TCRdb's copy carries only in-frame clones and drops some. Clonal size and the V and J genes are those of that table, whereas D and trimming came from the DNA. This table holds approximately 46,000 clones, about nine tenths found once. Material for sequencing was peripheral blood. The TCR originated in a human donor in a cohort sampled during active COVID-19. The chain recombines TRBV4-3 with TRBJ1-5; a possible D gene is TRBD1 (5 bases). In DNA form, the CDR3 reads TGCGCCAGCTACAACAGCTTAACGTCGACAGATAGCAATCAGCCCCAGCATTTT. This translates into CASYNSLTSTDSNQPQHF.